This T cell receptor beta chain came from a study of cytomegalovirus exposure and HLA in healthy donors. Trimming left V 3 bases short and J 7 bases short, with 12 bases between. Per germline, CDR1 MNHEY and CDR2 SMNVEV (reference sequence). This CDR3 contains 14 residues. General observations from the study: Among TCR beta chains, those listed as cytomegalovirus-associated numbered 164. The availability of immune exposure information extended only to CMV serostatus. Previously analyzed data showed that most TCR beta V segments were productive at a frequency of about 90% or about 30%.

In this sample, this clone turned up a few times. What it binds is unknown. 60 Vbeta and 13 Jbeta primers were used in PCR. Assay used: immunoSEQ multiplex PCR; TCRdb lists only in-frame clones, some missing. This sample has roughly 160,000 clones, with roughly 80% found just once. Sequenced input: PBMCs. This receptor was obtained from a man in his fifties or sixties in good health and CMV-seropositive. This chain connects TRBV27 to TRBJ1-4, with TRBD1 as a possible D gene (5 bases). The CDR3 coding sequence is TGTGCCAGCAGTTTGGCAGGGATTCGTGAAAAACTGTTTTTT. This sequence encodes CASSLAGIREKLFF.